The T cell receptor beta chain described here comes from a study of blood T cell repertoires in COVID-19. As for the study in general: Both acute and convalescent COVID-19 samples were obtained from the United States, Italy and Spain. The cDNA or gDNA used as material had been derived from T cells, B-cell-depleted T cells, or PBMCs.

Only in-frame clones appear in the TCRdb table, and some are missing; sequencing was by immunoSEQ multiplex PCR. Here the sample spans some 130,000 clones, around 89% being singletons. CDR3 size: 13 residues. The V segment lost 6 bases and the J segment 3 bases; nucleotides outside the gene matches: 5. CDR1 MNHEY and CDR2 SVGEGT come from the germline V gene. The Seattle patients joined while their infection was active and were tracked longitudinally afterward. This clonotype originated in a man aged 60 to 75 with COVID-19, enrolled during active disease. Sequences were obtained from peripheral blood. This chain joins TRBV6-2 or TRBV6-3 and TRBJ2-7, with TRBD1 matching 7 bases. The CDR3 nucleotides are TGTGCCAGCAGCTGGGACAGCTACTACGAGCAGTACTTC. Protein: CASSWDSYYEQYF.